Here is one TCR beta chain with its context. The data were obtained in a study of OX40 agonist ivuxolimab in advanced cancers. Clones were read by immunoSEQ multiplex PCR, and TCRdb kept only the in-frame ones, dropping some. The sample comprises 12,000 or so clones, 75% to 90% of which are singletons, and roughly an eighth rests with the top ten. V was cut by 11 bases and J by 2 bases, with 10 bases left in between. The V gene's germline CDR1 is MNHEY and CDR2 SMNVEV (reference sequence). CDR3 length: 12 amino acids. The source is an adult with an advanced solid tumor such as melanoma, head and neck, liver or kidney cancer. Sequences were derived from CD4+ or CD8+ T cells sorted from blood, sampled in a trial of the OX40 agonist ivuxolimab. V usage is TRBV27 and J usage is TRBJ1-5; no reliable D call. The CDR3 sequence is CAAGSGNQPQHF. The CDR3 region has the DNA TGTGCCGCAGGTTCCGGCAATCAGCCCCAGCATTTT.